This T cell receptor (beta chain) derives from a study of blood T cells in healthy people across ages. There were at least 5.5 micrograms of total RNA extracted from every sample. Alongside a J-beta primer mix, a sample-barcoded 5' primer served in a second PCR lasting about 7 to 12 cycles. MiXCR, applied by TCRdb to the 5' RACE reads, yields one record per CDR3 protein. The sample lists roughly 680,000 distinct CDR3 sequences, more than 40% seen once, with about 32% in the top ten. V shed 6 bases and J shed 1 base, with 16 bases lying between them. CDR1 and CDR2 from the germline V gene are SQVTM and ANQGSEA. The CDR3 length is 14 residues.

The chain links TRBV29-1 to TRBJ2-7; no definite D call. Sequences were obtained from blood. The source is a woman aged 60-75 years in good health. The CDR3 DNA is TGCAGCGTAATAACCTTGGGATGGTCCTACGAGCAGTACTTC. Translating it yields CSVITLGWSYEQYF.